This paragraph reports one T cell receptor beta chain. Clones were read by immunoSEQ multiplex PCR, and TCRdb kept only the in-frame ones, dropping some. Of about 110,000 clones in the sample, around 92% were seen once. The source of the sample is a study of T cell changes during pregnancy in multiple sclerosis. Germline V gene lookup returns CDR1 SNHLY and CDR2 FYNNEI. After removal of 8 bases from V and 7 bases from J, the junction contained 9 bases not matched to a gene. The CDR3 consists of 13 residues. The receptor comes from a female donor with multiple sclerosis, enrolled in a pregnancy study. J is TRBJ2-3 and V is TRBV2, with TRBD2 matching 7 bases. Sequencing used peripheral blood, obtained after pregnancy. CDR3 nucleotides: TGTGCCAGCGCCCCGCGGGGGTCAAATACGCAGTATTTT. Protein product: CASAPRGSNTQYF.